Described below is a single TCR beta chain sequence and its context. Its target is not known. The data were obtained in a study of CD8+ T cells in alopecia areata. It was cDNA, reverse transcribed from extracted RNA, that served as the sequencing template. Libraries were prepared by immunoSEQ multiplex PCR; TCRdb keeps only in-frame clonotypes and omits some of them. The repertoire holds around 200,000 clones, with around 50% as singletons. CDR3 size: 14 residues. V was pared by 5 bases and J by 4 bases, with 12 bases between. Per germline, CDR1 MNHNY and CDR2 SVGAGI (reference sequence). Treatment: oral pan-JAK inhibitor, 5-10 mg twice daily. Overall study findings and caveats: Administration of tofacitinib significantly diminished scalp clonality and expanded CD8+ clones within the top 100.

Source: CD8+ T cells sorted from blood, taken at week 24, from a patient treated with tofacitinib. The TCR originated in a human donor with alopecia areata. V and J are TRBV6-6 and TRBJ1-5; D is unclear. The CDR3: CASSLGRVNQPQHF. Here the CDR3 DNA reads TGTGCCAGCAGTCTAGGACGAGTGAATCAGCCCCAGCATTTT.